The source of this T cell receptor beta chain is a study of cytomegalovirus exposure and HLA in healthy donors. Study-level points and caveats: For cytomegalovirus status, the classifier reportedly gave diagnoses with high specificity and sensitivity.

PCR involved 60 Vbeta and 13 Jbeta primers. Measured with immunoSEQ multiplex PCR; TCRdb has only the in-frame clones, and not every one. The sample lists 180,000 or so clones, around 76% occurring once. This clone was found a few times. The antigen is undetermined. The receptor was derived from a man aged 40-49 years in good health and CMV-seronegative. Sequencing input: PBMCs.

The CDR3 region is CASSWFTGGERTGELFF. CDR3 nucleotide sequence: TGTGCCAGCAGCTGGTTCACCGGGGGGGAGCGCACCGGGGAGCTGTTTTTT. The chain couples TRBV7-2 to TRBJ2-2, with 8 bases fitting TRBD2. This CDR3 is built from 17 residues. The germline V gene has CDR1 SGHTA and CDR2 FQGNSA. J gave up 4 bases and V 4 bases, and 11 bases lay outside the gene matches.